Included here is one TCR beta chain sequence, with context. TCR beta CDR3 regions were amplified from RNA transcripts. The primer set for the first-round RT-PCR of the TCR CDR3 was HTBI. TCRdb reprocessed the multiplex PCR reads with MiXCR, giving one entry per CDR3 protein. The data contain about 400,000 distinct CDR3 sequences, 13% to 15% of them seen just once; the ten biggest clones take up approximately 19%. The record originates from a study of T cells in Graves' hyperthyroidism and ophthalmopathy. The CDR3 sequence is 15 residues long. Trimming took off 3 bases at V and 0 bases at J, with 11 bases between the two ends. Germline V gene sequence: CDR1 SEHNR, CDR2 FQNEAQ (reference sequence).

The sample consisted of blood. The chain is built from TRBV7-9 and TRBJ1-1; D unresolved. The sequence was collected from a woman in her sixties or seventies with Graves' ophthalmopathy. In DNA form, the CDR3 reads TGTGCCAGCAGCTTGGCCGTCGGCGTGAACACTGAAGCTTTCTTT. Its protein is CASSLAVGVNTEAFF.